This TCR beta chain was recovered during a study of cytomegalovirus exposure and HLA in healthy donors. Study-level background: The study's early data release held roughly 91 million unique TCRs from HLA-typed donors.

The study ran its PCR with 60 Vbeta and 13 Jbeta primers. The data were produced by immunoSEQ multiplex PCR, yet TCRdb's version contains in-frame clones alone and is incomplete. Among about 130,000 clones, approximately 17% were seen once, and the ten largest hold approximately 2.9%. CDR3 length equals 15 residues. CDR1 is LGHNA, CDR2 YNFKEQ, per germline. With 0 bases removed from V and 1 base from J, the gap between germline ends came to 7 bases. This clone turned up a few times. This rearrangement joins TRBV4-2 to TRBJ1-3, with D possibly being TRBD1 (6 bases). The sequenced sample was PBMCs. This sequence was found in a female donor in good health and CMV-seropositive. The CDR3 coding sequence is TGTGCCAGCAGCCAAGAACAGGGTTCTGGAAACACCATATATTTT. It yields the protein CASSQEQGSGNTIYF.